This TCR beta chain comes out of a study of early T cells in non-severe SARS-CoV-2 infection. Whole-study context: Alpha and beta chains were unpaired, from unsorted whole-blood bulk RNA. Notes on the study in general: Database matching using VDJdb favored anti-spike CD8 responses, with private and CD4 specificities left missing.

This CDR3 region has 15 residues. Germline loops: CDR1 MNHNY, CDR2 SVGAGI (reference sequence). The V and J ends lost 6 bases and 4 bases respectively, with 18 bases between them. Molecules of cDNA were individually given unique molecular identifiers that were attached to them. TCRdb passed the 5' RACE reads through MiXCR, listing each CDR3 protein once. The data contain about 77,000 distinct CDR3 sequences, 7.5% to 10% of them seen just once; the ten biggest clones take up 4.5% to 5%. This clonotype was seen a handful of times. What it binds is unknown. The rearrangement links TRBV6-6 to TRBJ1-1; TRBD1 might be the D (5 bases). This TCR was sampled from an adult who was a healthcare worker with PCR-confirmed SARS-CoV-2 infection or an uninfected control (not recorded which). Input material: whole blood. The CDR3 coding sequence is TGTGCCAGCAGCCTACAAGGGGCGGGGGGCACTGAAGCTTTCTTT. It encodes CASSLQGAGGTEAFF.